Presented here are 10 T cell receptor beta chains from one specimen sequenced in a study of cytomegalovirus exposure and HLA in healthy donors. The PCR made use of 60 Vbeta and 13 Jbeta primers. Clones were read by immunoSEQ multiplex PCR, and TCRdb kept only the in-frame ones, dropping some. The repertoire holds roughly 110,000 clones, with 73% as singletons. Sequenced: PBMCs. The receptors were sampled from a man younger than 45 in good health and CMV-seronegative.

This clone has a single count. This rearrangement joins TRBV9 to TRBJ1-1; 9 bases align to TRBD1. The trim removed 3 bases at V and 0 bases at J, leaving 12 bases unmatched. The CDR3 extends over 18 amino acids. Per the germline V gene, CDR1 is SGDLS and CDR2 is YYNGEE. CDR3 nucleotides: TGTGCCAGCAGCGAACCAAGGACAGGGGATTTTGTGAACACTGAAGCTTTCTTT. Translated: CASSEPRTGDFVNTEAFF.

The chain uses TRBV5-1 and TRBJ2-1, with 13 bases lining up with TRBD2. The junction had 8 bases not matched to a gene; V was cut back by 4 bases and J by 7 bases. This CDR3 is built from 16 residues. From germline, CDR1 is SGHRS and CDR2 YFSETQ. The CDR3 protein is CASSQLLAGGGNEQFF. CDR3 sequence (DNA): TGCGCCAGCAGCCAGCTACTAGCGGGGGGGGGAAATGAGCAGTTCTTC.

The V call is TRBV7-9, the J call TRBJ2-5; possibly TRBD2 for D (6 bases). This CDR3 has 16 residues. V was pared by 0 bases and J by 1 base, with 12 bases between. CDR1 and CDR2 from the germline V gene are SEHNR and FQNEAQ (reference sequence). The CDR3 region has the DNA TGTGCCAGCAGCTTAGCCCAGACTAGAGCCCAAGAGACCCAGTACTTC. This gives the protein CASSLAQTRAQETQYF.

V and J are TRBV27 and TRBJ2-1, with 8 bases that match TRBD2. In germline, CDR1 is MNHEY, CDR2 SMNVEV (reference sequence). V lost 2 bases to trimming and J lost 3 bases; unmatched junction nucleotides: 6. This CDR3 has 16 residues. CDR3 nucleotide sequence: TGTGCCAGCAGTTTACGGGCGGGAGGACGCTACAATGAGCAGTTCTTC. Translation: CASSLRAGGRYNEQFF.

The rearrangement joins TRBV6-5 to TRBJ2-5; no clear D gene. CDR1 and CDR2 (germline): MNHEY, SVGAGI. The CDR3 loop spans 15 amino acids. Trimming left V 0 bases short and J 5 bases short, with 13 bases between. For the CDR3, the DNA is TGTGCCAGCAGTTACTCGCCCCTGGTACGGGAGACCCAGTACTTC. Protein: CASSYSPLVRETQYF.

This clone appeared a few times. The chain couples TRBV5-5 to TRBJ1-3; 7 nucleotides line up with TRBD1. CDR1 SGHKS and CDR2 YYEKEE come from the germline V gene (reference sequence). With 0 bases clipped from V and 0 bases from J, the junction kept 3 bases outside the gene matches. The CDR3 loop spans 16 amino acids. Written as DNA, the CDR3 is TGTGCCAGCAGCTTGGACAGGGGCTTCTCTGGAAACACCATATATTTT. It translates to CASSLDRGFSGNTIYF.

The chain links TRBV7-2 to TRBJ2-1; a possible D gene is TRBD1 (5 bases). Germline-derived CDR1 and CDR2 are SGHTA and FQGNSA. Trimming shortened V by 5 bases and J by 0 bases, and 17 bases separated the two germline ends. This CDR3 has 17 residues. The CDR3 loop reads CASSPTQASSSYNEQFF. CDR3 nucleotides: TGTGCCAGCAGCCCCACACAGGCGTCGAGCTCCTACAATGAGCAGTTCTTC.

The chain couples TRBV5-1 to TRBJ2-5; D is possibly TRBD2 (7 bases). The end of the DNA fits TRBJ2-7 better, so the J call may be wrong. In germline, CDR1 is SGHRS, CDR2 YFSETQ. This CDR3 comprises 14 residues. Here the CDR3 DNA reads TGCGCCAGCTCGACGGGGGGCAAGGGCTACGAGCAGTACTTC. As protein: CASSTGGKGYEQYF.

The gene calls are TRBV11-2 and TRBJ2-1, with TRBD2 as a possible D gene (5 bases). Trimming removed 5 bases at V and 15 bases at J, with 14 bases between. The CDR3 contains 11 residues. CDR1 is SGHAT, CDR2 FQNNGV, per germline. The CDR3 DNA sequence: TGTGCCAGCAGCCCCGGACTCGAGGGGTTCTTC. It is translated as CASSPGLEGFF.

As for this clone: Other DNA sequences from this sample encode an identical CDR3 as well. V usage is TRBV28 and J usage is TRBJ2-5, with 10 positions matching TRBD2. Germline V gene data show CDR1 as MDHEN and CDR2 as SYDVKM. V shed 6 bases and J 3 bases; nucleotides not matched to a gene: 7. This CDR3 comprises 15 residues. The CDR3 region has the DNA TGTGCCAGCAGACGACCCGGACTAGCGGAAGAGACCCAGTACTTC. Translating gives CASRRPGLAEETQYF.